This TCR beta chain stems from a study of glioma-infiltrating T cells after dendritic cell vaccination. J lost 5 bases, V lost 7 bases, and 5 bases had no gene match. Germline V lookup: CDR1 SNHLY, CDR2 FYNNEI. The CDR3 runs to 12 residues. The repertoire was sequenced with immunoSEQ multiplex PCR; TCRdb's copy has only in-frame clones and lacks some. Among 85,000 to 100,000 clones, 80% were seen once, and the ten largest hold 5% to 7%. Stated time point: after dendritic cell vaccination, including at tumor progression/relapse. The receptor was isolated from a human donor with glioblastoma. V usage is TRBV2 and J usage is TRBJ2-7; 7 bases are shared with TRBD1. Material: blood, obtained after dendritic cell vaccination. The CDR3 nucleotides are TGTGCCAGCATTAGACAGGGCCACGAGCAGTACTTC. As protein: CASIRQGHEQYF. Complete variable domain (other parts from reference TRBV2 and TRBJ2-7): EPEVTQTPSHQVTQMGQEVILRCVPISNHLYFYWYRQILGQKVEFLVSFYNNEISEKSEIFDDQFSVERPDGSNFTLKIRSTKLEDSAMYFCASIRQGHEQYFGPGTRLTVT.